Listed here are 24 T cell receptor beta chains from one sample, sequenced in a study of blood T cell repertoires in COVID-19. Clones were sequenced by immunoSEQ multiplex PCR, and TCRdb holds only the in-frame ones, with some missing. The sample carries 390,000 or so clones, about 90% recorded once. Material: peripheral blood. Receptors originate from a man aged 18 to 30 with active or convalescent COVID-19.

This chain links TRBV19 with TRBJ2-2, with 14 bases aligning to TRBD2. With V trimmed by 3 bases and J by 5 bases, 2 bases remained unmatched. From germline, CDR1 is LNHDA and CDR2 SQIVND (reference sequence). There are 16 residues in the CDR3. This chain's CDR3 is CASSIRTSGRTGELFF. CDR3 sequence (DNA): TGTGCCAGTAGTATTCGGACTAGCGGGAGGACCGGGGAGCTGTTTTTT. The full variable domain, in which reference TRBV19 and TRBJ2-2 provide the parts outside the CDR3, is DGGITQSPKYLFRKEGQNVTLSCEQNLNHDAMYWYRQDPGQGLRLIYYSQIVNDFQKGDIAEGYSVSREKKESFPLTVTSAQKNPTAFYLCASSIRTSGRTGELFFGEGSRLTVL.

The chain links TRBV3-1 (or the pseudogene TRBV3-2) to TRBJ2-5; 8 bases match TRBD1. J was trimmed by 4 bases and V by 0 bases; bases with no gene match: 19. CDR1 is LGHDT, CDR2 YNNKEL, per germline (reference sequence). CDR3 length: 20 amino acids. This chain's CDR3 is CASSQDEADRGQARGETQYF. CDR3 DNA sequence: TGTGCCAGCAGCCAAGATGAGGCCGACAGGGGTCAAGCAAGAGGAGAGACCCAGTACTTC.

This clone has just one count. The chain has TRBV28 and TRBJ1-5, with D perhaps matching TRBD1 (6 bases). The V end was cut by 7 bases, the J end by 4 bases, with 11 bases between. The V gene's germline CDR1 is MDHEN and CDR2 SYDVKM. The CDR3 spans 13 residues. The CDR3 DNA is TGTGCCAGCATGAGGCAGGGGAATCAGCCCCAGCATTTT. Its protein product is CASMRQGNQPQHF.

V is TRBV19 and J is TRBJ1-2, with unresolved D. The germline CDR1 and CDR2 sequences are LNHDA and SQIVND (reference sequence). The CDR3 loop spans 14 amino acids. V lost 3 bases and J lost 1, with 9 bases in between. The CDR3 DNA reads TGTGCCAGTAGTATCCGTCAGATTAACTATGGCTACACCTTC. This translates into CASSIRQINYGYTF.

Regarding this clone: The junction departs from the called germline gene at one end, perhaps through a read error. Other DNA sequences in the sample encode the same CDR3. The chain employs TRBV6-5 and TRBJ1-4; TRBD1 aligns across 7 bases. The germline CDR1 and CDR2 sequences are MNHEY and SVGAGI. The CDR3 is 15 amino acids. CDR3 bases: TGTGCTAGCACCCAGACAGGGACGGCTAATGAAAAACTGTTTTTT. Its protein product is CASTQTGTANEKLFF.

The chain has TRBV29-1 and TRBJ2-7, with a tentative D call TRBD2 (5 bases). Trimming stripped 3 bases from V and 6 bases from J, with 9 bases between. This CDR3 contains 11 residues. The germline V gene encodes CDR1 SQVTM and CDR2 ANQGSEA. CDR3 residues: CSVESGGEQYF. The CDR3 DNA reads as TGCAGCGTTGAGTCTGGAGGCGAGCAGTACTTC.

CDR3 loop: CASSLGTGGHLLNTGELFF. The CDR3 DNA sequence: TGTGCCAGCAGCCTCGGGACAGGGGGGCACCTGTTAAACACCGGGGAGCTGTTTTTT. The V gene is TRBV4-2, the J gene TRBJ2-2; the match to TRBD1 covers 11 bases. The CDR3 extends over 19 amino acids. Germline CDR1 and CDR2: LGHNA and YNFKEQ. V lost 4 bases and J lost 2; bases outside the gene matches: 12.

The chain carries TRBV28 and TRBJ1-3, with 7 bases lining up with TRBD1. CDR1 is MDHEN and CDR2 is SYDVKM in the germline V gene. V lost 5 bases and J lost 4; bases outside the gene matches: 8. The CDR3 is made up of 15 amino acids. DNA of the CDR3: TGTGCCAGCAGTGCTGACAGGGCGTGGGGAAACACCATATATTTT. Its translation is CASSADRAWGNTIYF.

V and J are TRBV18 and TRBJ2-6; TRBD1 agrees at 7 bases. CDR1 and CDR2 (germline): KGHSH, LQKENI. The junction had 6 bases not matched to a gene; V was cut back by 1 base and J by 0 bases. The CDR3 sequence is 18 residues long. This CDR3 is CASSPQVTGNSGANVLTF. DNA for the CDR3: TGTGCCAGCTCACCACAGGTGACAGGGAACTCTGGGGCCAACGTCCTGACTTTC.

The chain couples TRBV10-1 to TRBJ1-2, with D possibly being TRBD1 (6 bases). The CDR3 extends over 13 amino acids. CDR1 and CDR2 (germline): WNHNN, SYGVQD (reference sequence). V was trimmed by 6 bases and J by 2 bases, leaving 10 bases between them. CDR3 bases: TGCGCCAGCAGCCAGGGGACAAACTATGGCTACACCTTC. This translates into CASSQGTNYGYTF.

The genes are TRBV5-4 and TRBJ2-7; the match to TRBD1 covers 11 bases. The CDR3 contains 15 residues. V lost 4 bases, J lost 5 bases, and 8 bases stayed unmatched. The V gene's germline CDR1 is SGHNT and CDR2 YYREEE (reference sequence). CDR3 coding DNA: TGTGCCAGCAGCGGTCGGACAGGGGGCGAGAACGAGCAGTACTTC. Protein sequence: CASSGRTGGENEQYF.

V gene TRBV5-1 combines with J gene TRBJ1-6; D might be TRBD1 (6 bases). The CDR3 is 15 residues long. V lost 0 bases to trimming and J lost 6 bases, with 10 bases between them. CDR1 is SGHRS, CDR2 YFSETQ, per germline. Here the CDR3 reads CASSLAQGGNSPLHF. CDR3 nucleotides: TGCGCCAGCAGCTTGGCACAGGGTGGTAATTCACCCCTCCACTTT.

The chain carries TRBV7-2 and TRBJ2-7, with 8 bases aligning to TRBD2. Per the germline V gene, CDR1 is SGHTA and CDR2 is FQGNSA. V dropped 3 bases and J dropped 3; count of bases not matched to a gene: 1. The CDR3 runs to 13 residues. CDR3 loop: CASSFGGDYEQYF. In DNA, the CDR3 is TGTGCCAGCAGCTTCGGGGGGGACTACGAGCAGTACTTC.

As for this clone: Other DNA sequences within the sample encode an identical CDR3. The chain couples TRBV6-2 or TRBV6-3 to TRBJ2-7; TRBD2 aligns across 7 bases. Germline CDR1 is MNHEY and CDR2 is SVGEGT. The CDR3 covers 12 residues. J was trimmed by 3 bases and V by 5 bases; bases with no gene match: 1. The CDR3, as DNA: TGTGCCAGCAGTCGCGGGAGCTACGAGCAGTACTTC. Amino acids: CASSRGSYEQYF.

This clone was seen a few times. The chain links TRBV27 to TRBJ2-3; no clear D. The ends were cut back, 0 bases at V and 3 bases at J, with 7 bases in the middle. Germline CDR1 reads MNHEY; CDR2 reads SMNVEV (reference sequence). The CDR3 runs 14 residues. CDR3 nucleotides: TGTGCCAGCAGTTTATCGTCAAATACAGATACGCAGTATTTT. Translation gives CASSLSSNTDTQYF.

The chain is built from TRBV30 and TRBJ2-5, with D perhaps TRBD1 (6 bases). With 4 bases removed from V and 4 bases from J, the gap between germline ends came to 16 bases. The germline gives CDR1 GTSNPN, CDR2 SVGIG (reference sequence). This CDR3 has 14 amino acids. The CDR3: CAWNKGDGRETQYF. CDR3 in DNA: TGTGCCTGGAATAAGGGGGATGGCAGAGAGACCCAGTACTTC.

V gene TRBV15 combines with J gene TRBJ2-3; 11 bases align to TRBD2. The CDR3 totals 18 residues. J was trimmed by 3 bases and V by 6 bases; bases with no gene match: 14. Per germline, CDR1 LNHNV and CDR2 YYDKDF (reference sequence). The CDR3 bases are TGTGCCACCAGTAAAGACTACTTTAGCGGGGGGGCAACAGATACGCAGTATTTT. Protein sequence: CATSKDYFSGGATDTQYF.

The chain links TRBV5-5 to TRBJ1-6; 8 nucleotides match TRBD1. CDR1 and CDR2 from the germline V gene are SGHKS and YYEKEE (reference sequence). This CDR3 is 14 amino acids long. Losses at the gene ends were 4 bases for V and 10 bases for J; bases not matched to a gene: 7. CDR3 loop: CASSAGQVGSPLHF. CDR3 DNA: TGTGCCAGCAGCGCGGGACAGGTTGGATCACCCCTCCACTTT.

This clone was seen once. V gene TRBV7-8 combines with J gene TRBJ1-3; D perhaps matches TRBD1 (5 bases). CDR1 and CDR2 from the germline V gene are SGHVS and FQNEAQ. CDR3 length: 17 amino acids. V dropped 4 bases and J dropped 0 bases, with 16 bases sitting between them. The DNA for the CDR3 is TGTGCCAGCAGCTCTCGGGGGGGGTCCAGCTCTGGAAACACCATATATTTT. Protein sequence: CASSSRGGSSSGNTIYF.

The chain combines TRBV5-1 with TRBJ1-2, with D perhaps TRBD1 (6 bases). Between the trimmed V and J ends, which lost 0 bases and 4 bases, there was a span of 19 bases. This CDR3 comprises 17 residues. The V gene's germline CDR1 is SGHRS and CDR2 YFSETQ. The DNA for the CDR3 is TGCGCCAGCAGCTTGGATGGACAGTCCTTAACTGGCTATGGCTACACCTTC. Its protein is CASSLDGQSLTGYGYTF.

In DNA form, the CDR3 reads TGTGCCTGGAGTGGATACAGGGGAGGTGGCTACACCTTC. It translates to CAWSGYRGGGYTF. The rearrangement joins TRBV30 to TRBJ1-2; 7 bases are shared with TRBD1. The CDR3 length is 13 residues. With 1 base clipped from V and 7 bases from J, the junction kept 6 bases outside the gene matches. CDR1 is GTSNPN, CDR2 SVGIG, per germline (reference sequence).

This sequence joins TRBV6-5 and TRBJ1-5, with D unresolved. This CDR3 has 14 residues. Germline V gene sequence: CDR1 MNHEY, CDR2 SVGAGI. V shed 5 bases and J shed 4 bases, with 12 bases lying between them. For the CDR3, the DNA is TGTGCCAGCAGTCGAGGAGGAGAGAATCAGCCCCAGCATTTT. Translated, it gives CASSRGGENQPQHF.

The V and J genes are TRBV5-4 and TRBJ1-1; D call uncertain. The CDR3 is made up of 14 amino acids. Germline CDR1 SGHNT, CDR2 YYREEE (reference sequence). V was shortened by 0 bases and J by 4 bases, with 10 bases between the two germline ends. The CDR3 loop reads CASSLDLGSTEAFF. The CDR3 nucleotides are TGTGCCAGCAGCTTGGATTTGGGGAGCACTGAAGCTTTCTTT.

The count of this clone is one. The DNA for the CDR3 is TGTGCCAGCAGCCCTGGGACAGGGGGTTATAATTCACCCCTCCACTTT. Amino acid sequence: CASSPGTGGYNSPLHF. The chain couples TRBV9 to TRBJ1-6, with 11 bases aligning to TRBD1. The CDR3 consists of 16 residues. Unmatched junction bases numbered 4, after V lost 4 bases and J lost 4 bases. Germline V gene lookup returns CDR1 SGDLS and CDR2 YYNGEE.